One and the same sample provided the 31 T cell receptor beta chains below, sequenced in a study of blood T cell repertoires in COVID-19. Method: immunoSEQ multiplex PCR; TCRdb's copy keeps in-frame clones and lacks some. The sample lists about 160,000 clones; 85% were seen once. Sequences were obtained from peripheral blood. The receptors stem from a human donor with acute or convalescent COVID-19. The donor label of this sample is uncertain.

The rearrangement joins TRBV12-5 to TRBJ1-3; 9 nucleotides align to TRBD1. The V gene's germline CDR1 is LGHNT and CDR2 FRNRAP. The V and J ends lost 2 bases and 4 bases, in that order; junction bases with no gene match: 6. CDR3 length: 16 amino acids. CDR3 coding DNA: TGTGCTAGTGGTTTGCGTACAGGGGGCTCAGGAAACACCATATATTTT. Amino acids: CASGLRTGGSGNTIYF.

This clone has just one count. The chain employs TRBV5-1 and TRBJ1-1; 9 bases are a match to TRBD1. Germline assignment: CDR1 SGHRS and CDR2 YFSETQ. With V trimmed by 4 bases and J by 3 bases, 16 bases remained unmatched. The CDR3 sequence is 18 residues long. CDR3 sequence reads: CASSPPREGTGRDTEAFF. CDR3 nucleotides: TGCGCCAGCAGCCCCCCGAGGGAAGGGACAGGGAGGGACACTGAAGCTTTCTTT. The full variable domain, in which reference TRBV5-1 and TRBJ1-1 provide the parts outside the CDR3, is KAGVTQTPRYLIKTRGQQVTLSCSPISGHRSVSWYQQTPGQGLQFLFEYFSETQRNKGNFPGRFSGRQFSNSRSEMNVSTLELGDSALYLCASSPPREGTGRDTEAFFGQGTRLTVV.

This chain links TRBV15 with TRBJ2-7; TRBD2 matches at 7 bases. In germline, CDR1 is LNHNV, CDR2 YYDKDF (reference sequence). The junction had 12 bases not matched to a gene; V was cut back by 2 bases and J by 2 bases. The CDR3 is 17 residues long. The chain's CDR3 is CATSRSGGGGPAYEQYF. CDR3 DNA sequence: TGTGCCACCAGCAGATCGGGGGGAGGTGGACCAGCCTACGAGCAGTACTTC.

This clone was seen only a few times. This chain uses TRBV5-6 with TRBJ1-1, with D possibly TRBD1 on 6 matching bases. Germline CDR1 reads SGHDT; CDR2 reads YYEEEE. CDR3 length equals 14 residues. V was pared by 6 bases and J by 1 base, with 13 bases between. CDR3 DNA sequence: TGTGCCAGCACCTGGGGGGGCCAGAACACTGAAGCTTTCTTT. Translation: CASTWGGQNTEAFF.

The genes are TRBV30 and TRBJ2-3, with D possibly being TRBD1 (5 bases). Trimming stripped 5 bases from V and 4 bases from J, with 7 bases between. Germline assignment: CDR1 GTSNPN and CDR2 SVGIG (reference sequence). CDR3 length: 11 residues. The DNA of the CDR3 is TGTGCCTGGGGGGCTTCAGATACGCAGTATTTT. Its protein is CAWGASDTQYF. Based on the CDR3 plus reference TRBV30 and TRBJ2-3, the full variable domain is SQTIHQWPATLVQPVGSPLSLECTVEGTSNPNLYWYRQAAGRGLQLLFYSVGIGQISSEVPQNLSASRPQDRQFILSSKKLLLSDSGFYLCAWGASDTQYFGPGTRLTVL.

This clone has a single count. The rearrangement uses TRBV18 and TRBJ1-2, with D possibly TRBD1 on 6 matching bases. Trimming removed 3 bases from V and 4 bases from J, with 15 bases in between. Per germline, CDR1 KGHSH and CDR2 LQKENI. The CDR3 spans 15 residues. The CDR3 is CASSPGQILSYGYTF. In nucleotides, the CDR3 is TGTGCCAGCTCACCCGGACAGATCTTATCCTATGGCTACACCTTC.

The chain carries TRBV5-1 and TRBJ1-3; TRBD1 aligns across 8 bases. Looked up from germline, CDR1 is SGHRS and CDR2 is YFSETQ. V gave up 4 bases and J gave up 3 bases; unmatched junction bases: 6. CDR3 length equals 15 residues. CDR3 nucleotides: TGCGCCAGCAGCAAGTCGACAGGGGATGGAAACACCATATATTTT. This translates into CASSKSTGDGNTIYF. Combining the CDR3 with reference TRBV5-1 and TRBJ1-3 gives the whole variable domain KAGVTQTPRYLIKTRGQQVTLSCSPISGHRSVSWYQQTPGQGLQFLFEYFSETQRNKGNFPGRFSGRQFSNSRSEMNVSTLELGDSALYLCASSKSTGDGNTIYFGEGSWLTVV.

The chain links TRBV6-2 or TRBV6-3 to TRBJ1-5; the D gene is possibly TRBD1 (5 bases). The CDR3 runs to 18 residues. V was clipped by 6 bases and J by 2 bases, with 23 bases between them. Germline V lookup: CDR1 MNHEY, CDR2 SVGEGT. CDR3 sequence reads: CASSPTSVAGPGNQPQHF. CDR3 in DNA: TGTGCCAGCAGCCCGACCTCAGTTGCGGGACCGGGCAATCAGCCCCAGCATTTT.

The chain combines TRBV6-5 with TRBJ1-1, with D possibly TRBD1 on 6 matching bases. CDR1 and CDR2 from the germline V gene are MNHEY and SVGAGI. Deletions cut 8 bases from V and 4 bases from J, with 20 bases between. This CDR3 contains 15 residues. The CDR3 nucleotides read TGTGCCAGCTGGGGGGGAGGGGGTTTTGGCACTGAAGCTTTCTTT. It specifies CASWGGGGFGTEAFF.

The rearrangement joins TRBV3-1 (or the pseudogene TRBV3-2) to TRBJ1-2, with D possibly matching TRBD1 (5 bases). Looked up from germline, CDR1 is LGHDT and CDR2 is YNNKEL (reference sequence). CDR3 length: 14 amino acids. The V end lost 1 base, the J end lost 6 bases, and 12 bases lay between the germline ends. The DNA of the CDR3 is TGTGCCAGCAGCCAAGTGCAGGGAGGGGATGGCTACACCTTC. Translated, it gives CASSQVQGGDGYTF.

The gene calls are TRBV18 and TRBJ1-2; D call uncertain. This CDR3 is 13 amino acids long. V was cut by 1 base and J by 7 bases, with 10 bases left in between. Germline V gives CDR1 KGHSH, CDR2 LQKENI. The CDR3 bases are TGTGCCAGCTCACCACAGGAAGAGGGTGGCTACACCTTC. Encoded protein: CASSPQEEGGYTF.

The chain links TRBV10-2 to TRBJ2-5; TRBD2 matches 8 bases. V lost 6 bases and J lost 4; bases outside the gene matches: 7. The CDR3 runs 14 residues. Germline CDR1 reads WSHSY; CDR2 reads SAAADI. DNA of the CDR3: TGCGCCAGCAGAGAGATAGCGGGGCTAGAGACCCAGTACTTC. This sequence encodes CASREIAGLETQYF.

The J gene is TRBJ2-1, the V gene TRBV7-3; TRBD2 matches at 14 bases. Per the germline V gene, CDR1 is SGHTA and CDR2 is FQGTGA. The CDR3 has 18 amino acids. After removal of 0 bases from V and 6 bases from J, the junction contained 7 bases not matched to a gene. CDR3 region: CASSLTTSGGAGGNEQFF. The CDR3 nucleotides read TGTGCCAGCAGCTTAACGACTAGCGGGGGGGCCGGCGGCAATGAGCAGTTCTTC.

The gene calls are TRBV2 and TRBJ2-1, with 7 bases matching TRBD1. Per germline, CDR1 SNHLY and CDR2 FYNNEI. CDR3 length: 14 residues. Germline trimming cut 4 bases from V and 5 bases from J; bases unmatched to any gene: 5. The CDR3 sequence: CASSGQGRHNEQFF. In DNA form, the CDR3 reads TGTGCCAGCAGTGGACAGGGTAGGCACAATGAGCAGTTCTTC.

The V call is TRBV3-1 (or the pseudogene TRBV3-2), the J call TRBJ1-1, with TRBD1 as a possible D gene (6 bases). CDR1 and CDR2 from the germline V gene are LGHDT and YNNKEL (reference sequence). The CDR3 covers 17 residues. Trimming cost V 0 bases and J 5 bases, with 19 bases left between them. The CDR3 DNA follows: TGTGCCAGCAGCCAAGATAGGGCAGGGGCACTGGGAACTGAAGCTTTCTTT. Protein sequence: CASSQDRAGALGTEAFF.

For the CDR3, the DNA is TGCGCCAGCAGCCTGGGACACCCGAGCCTCACAGATACGCAGTATTTT. Translation: CASSLGHPSLTDTQYF. The rearrangement joins TRBV5-1 to TRBJ2-3; perhaps TRBD1 as D (6 bases). Germline CDR1 SGHRS, CDR2 YFSETQ. This CDR3 spans 16 amino acids. The V and J ends lost 4 bases and 2 bases respectively, with 17 bases between them.

In this sample, this clone turned up once. The V gene is TRBV13, the J gene TRBJ2-7; 8 positions agree with TRBD2. Trimming cost V 8 bases and J 6 bases; bases outside gene matches: 15. Germline lookup yields CDR1 PRHDT and CDR2 FYEKMQ (reference sequence). CDR3 size: 15 residues. The CDR3 is CASGYSLLAVSEQYF. The CDR3 DNA follows: TGTGCCAGCGGTTATTCTTTACTAGCGGTCAGCGAGCAGTACTTC.

The V call is TRBV6-1, the J call TRBJ1-4; D remains ambiguous. V dropped 2 bases and J dropped 9 bases, with 10 bases sitting between them. This CDR3 spans 13 amino acids. CDR1 MNHNS and CDR2 SASEGT come from the germline V gene. The CDR3 DNA sequence: TGTGCCAGCAGTGAAAATAGCTTAAAAAAACTGTTTTTT. Protein product: CASSENSLKKLFF.

V is TRBV27 and J is TRBJ1-1; the match to TRBD1 covers 8 bases. The CDR3 contains 15 residues. J gave up 4 bases and V 5 bases, and 9 bases lay outside the gene matches. Germline V gene sequence: CDR1 MNHEY, CDR2 SMNVEV (reference sequence). CDR3 in DNA: TGTGCCAGCAGTCCCTGGACAGGGCGGGGCACTGAAGCTTTCTTT. Protein sequence: CASSPWTGRGTEAFF.

The V gene is TRBV19, the J gene TRBJ1-5; D might be TRBD1 (5 bases). The CDR3 runs 13 residues. The V end was cut by 7 bases, the J end by 3 bases, with 10 bases between. Germline V gene lookup returns CDR1 LNHDA and CDR2 SQIVND (reference sequence). The CDR3 region is CASKGPYNQPQHF. In DNA form, the CDR3 reads TGTGCCAGTAAGGGGCCTTACAATCAGCCCCAGCATTTT.

Only one count was recorded for this clone. This rearrangement joins TRBV5-6 to TRBJ2-1, with D maybe TRBD1 (6 bases). Trimming removed 1 base at V and 2 bases at J, with 13 bases between. This CDR3 has 16 amino acids. CDR1 is SGHDT and CDR2 is YYEEEE in the germline V gene. The CDR3, as DNA: TGTGCCAGCAGCTTGTTGGGGACACCCACCTACAATGAGCAGTTCTTC. Translated: CASSLLGTPTYNEQFF.

The rearrangement links TRBV4-2 to TRBJ2-3; TRBD2 aligns across 8 bases. CDR1 is LGHNA and CDR2 is YNFKEQ in the germline V gene. Trimming cost V 0 bases and J 7 bases; bases outside gene matches: 12. The CDR3 is 17 amino acids. The CDR3 loop is CASSQDGNGGAINTQYF. In nucleotides, the CDR3 is TGTGCCAGCAGCCAAGACGGGAACGGGGGGGCTATAAATACGCAGTATTTT.

The CDR3 bases are TGTGCCAGCAGCCGGACTAGCGGGGGGGCTAGCGCCTACAATGAGCAGTTCTTC. Its protein is CASSRTSGGASAYNEQFF. This sequence joins TRBV11-3 and TRBJ2-1; 15 bases are a match to TRBD2. Germline CDR1 is SGHNT and CDR2 is YENEEA. The CDR3 sequence is 18 residues long. J was trimmed by 2 bases and V by 5 bases; bases with no gene match: 7.

J is TRBJ1-2 and V is TRBV5-1; D gene ambiguous. V was cut by 0 bases and J by 4 bases, with 10 bases left in between. The CDR3 loop spans 14 amino acids. Germline CDR1 and CDR2: SGHRS and YFSETQ. The CDR3 sequence: CASSLAGEAYGYTF. CDR3 in DNA: TGCGCCAGCAGCTTGGCCGGGGAGGCCTATGGCTACACCTTC.

The J gene is TRBJ1-2, the V gene TRBV5-5; D is ambiguous. V gave up 0 bases and J gave up 2 bases, with 11 bases separating them. This CDR3 spans 15 amino acids. Germline V gene lookup returns CDR1 SGHKS and CDR2 YYEKEE (reference sequence). In DNA, the CDR3 is TGTGCCAGCAGCTTGGCTGAGCGTACCAACTATGGCTACACCTTC. This sequence encodes CASSLAERTNYGYTF.

The chain combines TRBV7-2 with TRBJ1-3, with a possible D match to TRBD1 (5 bases). Trimming stripped 5 bases from V and 0 bases from J, with 8 bases between. The CDR3 covers 14 residues. Germline assignment: CDR1 SGHTA and CDR2 FQGNSA. CDR3 nucleotides: TGTGCCAGCAGCCGGCAGGGCTCTGGAAACACCATATATTTT. Its protein product is CASSRQGSGNTIYF.

V and J are TRBV18 and TRBJ2-1, with TRBD2 matching 13 bases. This CDR3 spans 17 amino acids. The trim removed 4 bases at V and 7 bases at J, leaving 10 bases unmatched. The germline V gene encodes CDR1 KGHSH and CDR2 LQKENI. For the CDR3, the DNA is TGTGCCAGCTCACTCGGGACTAGCGGGGTACGAACAAATGAGCAGTTCTTC. Its protein is CASSLGTSGVRTNEQFF.

The table lists this clone with a count of one. The rearrangement links TRBV6-5 to TRBJ1-1; a possible D gene is TRBD1 (6 bases). This CDR3 spans 15 amino acids. The V end was cut by 2 bases, the J end by 1 base, with 11 bases between. Looked up from germline, CDR1 is MNHEY and CDR2 is SVGAGI. CDR3 sequence (DNA): TGTGCCAGCAGTTACAGCGGACAGCCGAACACTGAAGCTTTCTTT. As protein: CASSYSGQPNTEAFF.

The V and J genes are TRBV5-8 and TRBJ1-6; 7 nucleotides align to TRBD1. The CDR3 length is 17 residues. The germline gives CDR1 SGHTS, CDR2 YDEGEE. Trimming at V came to 3 bases and at J to 5 bases, leaving 11 bases not matched to a gene. CDR3 protein: CASSSSSGTAHNSPLHF. CDR3 coding DNA: TGTGCCAGCAGCTCATCTTCCGGGACAGCCCATAATTCACCCCTCCACTTT.

The chain employs TRBV3-1 (or the pseudogene TRBV3-2) and TRBJ1-2; 7 bases agree with TRBD1. J was trimmed by 3 bases and V by 5 bases; bases with no gene match: 12. Germline CDR1 is LGHDT and CDR2 is YNNKEL (reference sequence). The CDR3 consists of 16 residues. The CDR3 DNA reads TGTGCCAGCAGCAGAAGAGCAGGGGGAGATGACTATGGCTACACCTTC. It specifies CASSRRAGGDDYGYTF.

This clone was seen only once. The rearrangement links TRBV12-3 or TRBV12-4 to TRBJ2-7, with no clear D. Trimming took off 4 bases at V and 6 bases at J, with 13 bases between the two ends. This CDR3 contains 13 residues. The CDR3 here is CASSYGLRVEQYF. CDR3 sequence (DNA): TGTGCCAGCAGTTATGGTTTGAGAGTCGAGCAGTACTTC.